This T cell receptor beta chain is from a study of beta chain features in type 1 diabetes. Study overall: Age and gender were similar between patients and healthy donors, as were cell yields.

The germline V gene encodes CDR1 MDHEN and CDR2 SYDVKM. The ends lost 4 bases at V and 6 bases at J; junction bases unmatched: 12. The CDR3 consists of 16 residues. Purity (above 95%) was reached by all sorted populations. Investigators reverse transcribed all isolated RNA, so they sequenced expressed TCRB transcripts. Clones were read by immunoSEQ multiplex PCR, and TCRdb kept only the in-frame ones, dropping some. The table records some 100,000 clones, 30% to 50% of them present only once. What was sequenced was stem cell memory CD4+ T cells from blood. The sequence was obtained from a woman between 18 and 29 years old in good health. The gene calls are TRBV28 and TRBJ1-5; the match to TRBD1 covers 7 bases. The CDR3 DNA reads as TGTGCCAGCAGTTCATCATACAGGGGATCGAGTCAGCCCCAGCATTTT. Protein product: CASSSSYRGSSQPQHF.